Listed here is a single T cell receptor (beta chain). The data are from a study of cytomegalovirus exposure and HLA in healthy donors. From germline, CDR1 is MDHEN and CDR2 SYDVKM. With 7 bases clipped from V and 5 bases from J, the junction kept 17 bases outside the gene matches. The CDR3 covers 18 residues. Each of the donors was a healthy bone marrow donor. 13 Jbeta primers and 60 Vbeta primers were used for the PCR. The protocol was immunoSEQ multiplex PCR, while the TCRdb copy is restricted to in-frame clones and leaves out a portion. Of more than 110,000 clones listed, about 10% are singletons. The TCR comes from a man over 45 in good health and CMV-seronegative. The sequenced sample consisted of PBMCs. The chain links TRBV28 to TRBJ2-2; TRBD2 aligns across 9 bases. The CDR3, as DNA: TGTGCCAGCAACTCATGGGGGGTAGCGGGAGTGAGAACCGGGGAGCTGTTTTTT. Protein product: CASNSWGVAGVRTGELFF.